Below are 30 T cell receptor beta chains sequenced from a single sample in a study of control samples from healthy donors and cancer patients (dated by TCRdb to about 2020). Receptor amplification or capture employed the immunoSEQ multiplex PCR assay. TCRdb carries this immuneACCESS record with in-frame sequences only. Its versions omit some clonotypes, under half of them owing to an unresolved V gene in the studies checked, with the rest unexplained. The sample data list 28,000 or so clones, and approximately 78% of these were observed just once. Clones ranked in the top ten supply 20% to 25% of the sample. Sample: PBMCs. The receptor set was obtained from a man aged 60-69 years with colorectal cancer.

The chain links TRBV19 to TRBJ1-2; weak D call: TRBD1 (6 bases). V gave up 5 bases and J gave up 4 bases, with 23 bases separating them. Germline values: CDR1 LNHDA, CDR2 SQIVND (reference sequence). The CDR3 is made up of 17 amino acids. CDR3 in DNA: TGTGCCAGTAGTCCTCAAGCCATACCAACAGGGAGCTATGGCTACACCTTC. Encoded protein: CASSPQAIPTGSYGYTF.

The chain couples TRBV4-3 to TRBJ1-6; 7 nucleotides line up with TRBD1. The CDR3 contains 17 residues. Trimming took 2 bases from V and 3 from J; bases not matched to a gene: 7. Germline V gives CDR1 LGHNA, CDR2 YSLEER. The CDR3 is CASSQSGQQFYNSPLHF. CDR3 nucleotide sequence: TGCGCCAGCAGCCAATCGGGACAGCAGTTCTATAATTCACCCCTCCACTTT.

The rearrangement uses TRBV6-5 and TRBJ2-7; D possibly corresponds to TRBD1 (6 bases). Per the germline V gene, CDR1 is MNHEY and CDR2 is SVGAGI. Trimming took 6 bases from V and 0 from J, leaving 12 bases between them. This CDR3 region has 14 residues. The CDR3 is CASSLQGHSYEQYV. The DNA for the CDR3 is TGTGCCAGCAGCCTACAGGGACACTCCTACGAGCAGTACGTC.

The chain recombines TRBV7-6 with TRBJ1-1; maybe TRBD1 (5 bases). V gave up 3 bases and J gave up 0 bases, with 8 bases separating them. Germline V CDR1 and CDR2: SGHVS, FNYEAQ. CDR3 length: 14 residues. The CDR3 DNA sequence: TGTGCCAGCAGCTTGCAGGGCGTGAACACTGAAGCTTTCTTT. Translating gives CASSLQGVNTEAFF.

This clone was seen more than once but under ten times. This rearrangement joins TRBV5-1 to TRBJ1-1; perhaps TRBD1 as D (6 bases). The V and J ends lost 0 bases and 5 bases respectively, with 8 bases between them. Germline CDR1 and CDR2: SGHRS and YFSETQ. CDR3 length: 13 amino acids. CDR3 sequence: CASSLGGGTEAFF. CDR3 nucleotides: TGCGCCAGCAGCTTGGGAGGGGGGACTGAAGCTTTCTTT.

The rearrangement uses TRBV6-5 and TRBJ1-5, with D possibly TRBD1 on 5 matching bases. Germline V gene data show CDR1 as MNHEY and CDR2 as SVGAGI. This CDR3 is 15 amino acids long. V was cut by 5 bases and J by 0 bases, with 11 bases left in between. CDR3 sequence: CASSPQGNSNQPQHF. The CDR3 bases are TGTGCCAGCAGTCCCCAGGGTAATAGCAATCAGCCCCAGCATTTT.

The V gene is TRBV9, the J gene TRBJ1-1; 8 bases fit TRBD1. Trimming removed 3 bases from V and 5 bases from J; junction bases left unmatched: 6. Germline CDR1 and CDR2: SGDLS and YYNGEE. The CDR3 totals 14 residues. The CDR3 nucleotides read TGTGCCAGCAGCGGGAGACAGGGGAGGACTGAAGCTTTCTTT. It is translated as CASSGRQGRTEAFF.

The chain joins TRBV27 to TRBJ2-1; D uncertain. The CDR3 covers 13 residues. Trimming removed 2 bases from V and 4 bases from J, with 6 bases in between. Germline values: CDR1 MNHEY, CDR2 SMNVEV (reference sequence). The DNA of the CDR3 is TGTGCCAGCAGTTTAGGGCAGTACAATGAGCAGTTCTTC. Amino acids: CASSLGQYNEQFF.

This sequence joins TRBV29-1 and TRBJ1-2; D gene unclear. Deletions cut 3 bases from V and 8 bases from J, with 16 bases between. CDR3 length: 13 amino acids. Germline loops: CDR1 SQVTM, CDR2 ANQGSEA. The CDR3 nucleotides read TGCAGCGTTGATACTATCGGGCAAGCGGGCTACACCTTC. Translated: CSVDTIGQAGYTF.

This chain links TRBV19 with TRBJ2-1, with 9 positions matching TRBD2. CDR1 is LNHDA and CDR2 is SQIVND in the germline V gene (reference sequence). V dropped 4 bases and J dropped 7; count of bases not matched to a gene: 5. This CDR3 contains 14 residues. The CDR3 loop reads CASSRGGGVNEQFF. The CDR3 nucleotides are TGTGCCAGTAGTAGAGGCGGGGGGGTAAATGAGCAGTTCTTC.

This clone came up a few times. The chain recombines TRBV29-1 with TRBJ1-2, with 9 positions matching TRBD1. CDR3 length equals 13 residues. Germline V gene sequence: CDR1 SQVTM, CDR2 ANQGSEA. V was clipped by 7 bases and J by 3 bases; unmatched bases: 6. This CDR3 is CSGATGGDYGYTF. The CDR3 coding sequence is TGCAGCGGGGCGACAGGGGGAGACTATGGCTACACCTTC.

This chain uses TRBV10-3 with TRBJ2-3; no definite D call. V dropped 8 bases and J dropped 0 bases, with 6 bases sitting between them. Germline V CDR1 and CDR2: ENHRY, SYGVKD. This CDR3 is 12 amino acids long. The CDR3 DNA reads TGTGCCATCTCCCCAAGCACAGATACGCAGTATTTT. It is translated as CAISPSTDTQYF.

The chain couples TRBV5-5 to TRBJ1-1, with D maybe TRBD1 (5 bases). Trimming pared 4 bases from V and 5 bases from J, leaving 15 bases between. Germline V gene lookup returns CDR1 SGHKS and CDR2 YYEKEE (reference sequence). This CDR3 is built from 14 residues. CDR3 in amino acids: CASSKLTGGTEAFF. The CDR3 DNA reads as TGTGCCAGCAGCAAACTTACGGGGGGGACTGAAGCTTTCTTT.

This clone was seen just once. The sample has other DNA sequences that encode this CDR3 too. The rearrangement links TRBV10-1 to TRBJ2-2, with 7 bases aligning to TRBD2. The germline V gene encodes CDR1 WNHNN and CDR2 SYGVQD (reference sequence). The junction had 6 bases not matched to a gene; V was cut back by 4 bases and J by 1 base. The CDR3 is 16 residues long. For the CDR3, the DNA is TGCGCCAGCAGTGGAGAAGGACTAGAGAACACCGGGGAGCTGTTTTTT. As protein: CASSGEGLENTGELFF.

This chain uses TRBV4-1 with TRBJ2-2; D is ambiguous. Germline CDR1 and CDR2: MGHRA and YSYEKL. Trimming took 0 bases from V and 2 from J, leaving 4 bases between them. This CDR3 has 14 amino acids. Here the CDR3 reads CASSQDYNTGELFF. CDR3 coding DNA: TGCGCCAGCAGCCAAGACTATAACACCGGGGAGCTGTTTTTT.

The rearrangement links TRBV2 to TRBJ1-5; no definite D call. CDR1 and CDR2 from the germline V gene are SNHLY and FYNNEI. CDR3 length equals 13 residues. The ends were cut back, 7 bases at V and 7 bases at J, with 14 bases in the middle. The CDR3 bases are TGTGCCAGCATGAAGGCCTGGGAGCAGCCCCAGCATTTT. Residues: CASMKAWEQPQHF.

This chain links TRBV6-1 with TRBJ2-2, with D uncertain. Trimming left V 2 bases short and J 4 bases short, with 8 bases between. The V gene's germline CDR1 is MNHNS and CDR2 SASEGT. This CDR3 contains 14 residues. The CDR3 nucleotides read TGTGCCAGCAGTGAACGCGGTGTCACCGGGGAGCTGTTTTTT. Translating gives CASSERGVTGELFF.

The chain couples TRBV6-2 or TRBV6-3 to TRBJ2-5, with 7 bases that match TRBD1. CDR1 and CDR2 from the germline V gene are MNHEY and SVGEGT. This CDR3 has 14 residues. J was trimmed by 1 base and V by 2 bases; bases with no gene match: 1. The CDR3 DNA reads TGTGCCAGCAGTTACGGGACAGTCCAAGAGACCCAGTACTTC. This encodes CASSYGTVQETQYF.

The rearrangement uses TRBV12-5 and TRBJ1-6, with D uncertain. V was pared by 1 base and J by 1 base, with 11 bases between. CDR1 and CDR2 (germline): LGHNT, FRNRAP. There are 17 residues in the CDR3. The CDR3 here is CASGLAGVWSYNSPLHF. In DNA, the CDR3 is TGTGCTAGTGGTTTGGCCGGGGTTTGGTCCTATAATTCACCCCTCCACTTT.

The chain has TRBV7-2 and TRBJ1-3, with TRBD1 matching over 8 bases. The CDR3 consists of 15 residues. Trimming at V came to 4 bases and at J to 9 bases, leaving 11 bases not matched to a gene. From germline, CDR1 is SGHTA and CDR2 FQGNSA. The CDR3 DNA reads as TGTGCCAGCAGCTCTCAGGGGGCCGGTTTGGGCACCATATATTTT. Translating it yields CASSSQGAGLGTIYF.

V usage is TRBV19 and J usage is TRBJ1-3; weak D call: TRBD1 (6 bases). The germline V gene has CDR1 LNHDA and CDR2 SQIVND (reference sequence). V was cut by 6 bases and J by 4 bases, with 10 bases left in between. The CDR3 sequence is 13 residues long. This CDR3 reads CASRWTAGNTIYF. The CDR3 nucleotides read TGTGCCAGTAGGTGGACAGCGGGAAACACCATATATTTT. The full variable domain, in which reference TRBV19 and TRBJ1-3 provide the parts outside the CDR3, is DGGITQSPKYLFRKEGQNVTLSCEQNLNHDAMYWYRQDPGQGLRLIYYSQIVNDFQKGDIAEGYSVSREKKESFPLTVTSAQKNPTAFYLCASRWTAGNTIYFGEGSWLTVV.

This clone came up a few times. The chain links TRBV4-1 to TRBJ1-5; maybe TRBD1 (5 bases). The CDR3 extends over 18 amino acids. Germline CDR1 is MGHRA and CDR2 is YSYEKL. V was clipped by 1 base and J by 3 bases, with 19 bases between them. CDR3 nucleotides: TGCGCCAGCAGCCAAGTTGCGGCAGCAGGGCGCTACAATCAGCCCCAGCATTTT. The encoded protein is CASSQVAAAGRYNQPQHF.

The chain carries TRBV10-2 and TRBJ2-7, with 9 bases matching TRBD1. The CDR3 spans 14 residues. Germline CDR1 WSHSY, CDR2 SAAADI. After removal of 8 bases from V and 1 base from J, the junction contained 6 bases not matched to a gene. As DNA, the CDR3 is TGCGCCAGCTTTACCGGGACAGGGTCCTACGAGCAGTACTTC. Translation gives CASFTGTGSYEQYF.

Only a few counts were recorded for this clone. The CDR3 loop is CASSDGGGQPQHF. In DNA form, the CDR3 reads TGTGCCAGCAGTGATGGGGGAGGTCAGCCCCAGCATTTT. This rearrangement joins TRBV2 to TRBJ1-5; possibly TRBD1 for D (5 bases). CDR1 is SNHLY, CDR2 FYNNEI, per germline. CDR3 size: 13 residues. V gave up 3 bases and J gave up 6 bases, with 9 bases separating them.

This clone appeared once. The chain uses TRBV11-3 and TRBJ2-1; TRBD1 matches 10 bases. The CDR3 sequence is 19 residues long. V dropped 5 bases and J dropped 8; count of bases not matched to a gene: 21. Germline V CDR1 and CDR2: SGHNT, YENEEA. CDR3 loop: CASSPWGEGRQGAPHEQFF. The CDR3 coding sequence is TGTGCCAGCAGCCCCTGGGGGGAGGGGCGACAGGGGGCGCCTCATGAGCAGTTCTTC. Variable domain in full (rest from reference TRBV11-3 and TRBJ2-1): EAGVVQSPRYKIIEKKQPVAFWCNPISGHNTLYWYLQNLGQGPELLIRYENEEAVDDSQLPKDRFSAERLKGVDSTLKIQPAELGDSAVYLCASSPWGEGRQGAPHEQFFGPGTRLTVL.

Here the CDR3 reads CASSLDRGVVYGELFF. CDR3 DNA: TGCGCCAGCAGCTTGGACCGGGGGGTCGTGTACGGGGAGCTGTTTTTT. This chain joins TRBV5-1 and TRBJ2-2; 7 nucleotides agree with TRBD2. Germline trimming cut 0 bases from V and 7 bases from J; bases unmatched to any gene: 9. CDR1 and CDR2 (germline): SGHRS, YFSETQ. This CDR3 has 16 amino acids.

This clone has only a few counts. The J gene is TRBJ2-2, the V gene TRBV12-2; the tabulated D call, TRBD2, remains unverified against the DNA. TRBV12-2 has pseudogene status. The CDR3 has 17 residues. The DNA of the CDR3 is TGTGCAAGTCGCTCCCGTGGGGACTTAATTCACACCGGGGAGCTGTTTTTT. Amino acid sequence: CASRSRGDLIHTGELFF.

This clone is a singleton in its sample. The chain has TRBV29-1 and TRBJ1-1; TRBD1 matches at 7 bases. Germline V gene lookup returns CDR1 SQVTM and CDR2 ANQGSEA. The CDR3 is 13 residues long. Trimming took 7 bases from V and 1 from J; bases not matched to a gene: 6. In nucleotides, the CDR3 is TGCAGCGCCATCCGGGACAGGAACACTGAAGCTTTCTTT. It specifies CSAIRDRNTEAFF. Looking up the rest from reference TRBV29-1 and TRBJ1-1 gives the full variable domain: SAVISQKPSRDICQRGTSLTIQCQVDSQVTMMFWYRQQPGQSLTLIATANQGSEATYESGFVIDKFPISRPNLTFSTLTVSNMSPEDSSIYLCSAIRDRNTEAFFGQGTRLTVV.

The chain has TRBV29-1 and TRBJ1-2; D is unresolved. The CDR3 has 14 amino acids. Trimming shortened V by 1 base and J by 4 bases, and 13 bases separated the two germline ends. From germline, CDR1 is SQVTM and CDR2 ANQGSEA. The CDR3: CSVEGSLGSYGYTF. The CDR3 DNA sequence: TGCAGCGTTGAAGGTTCTTTAGGGAGCTATGGCTACACCTTC.

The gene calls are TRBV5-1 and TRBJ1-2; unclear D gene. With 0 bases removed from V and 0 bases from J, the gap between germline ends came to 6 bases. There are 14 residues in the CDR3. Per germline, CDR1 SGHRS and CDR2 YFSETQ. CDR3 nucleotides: TGCGCCAGCAGCTTGGCGGGAGCTAACTATGGCTACACCTTC. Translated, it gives CASSLAGANYGYTF.